This TCR beta chain was recovered during a study of PD-1 blockade in classical Hodgkin lymphoma. Study results and limitations: Why repertoires differed is undefined; disease activity or prior therapy possibly contributed. Lower baseline TCR diversity was reported for newly diagnosed patients than for healthy donors.

The table came from immunoSEQ multiplex PCR; TCRdb's copy has only in-frame clones and leaves some out. The table lists roughly 29,000 clones, just over 90% of them singletons. Time point here: newly diagnosed, previously untreated cHL patient sample. The CDR3 runs 14 residues. After removal of 5 bases from V and 8 bases from J, the junction contained 10 bases not matched to a gene. Germline values: CDR1 SGHTA, CDR2 FQGNSA. In the case of this clone: No antigen is known for it.

The rearrangement links TRBV7-2 to TRBJ1-2, with TRBD1 identical over 8 bases. The receptor was derived from a human donor with classical Hodgkin lymphoma. The sequencing sample was made of peripheral blood mononuclear cells (PBMCs). Here the CDR3 DNA reads TGTGCCAGCAGCCCATCCGGGACAGGAACGGGCTACACCTTC. Its protein product is CASSPSGTGTGYTF.